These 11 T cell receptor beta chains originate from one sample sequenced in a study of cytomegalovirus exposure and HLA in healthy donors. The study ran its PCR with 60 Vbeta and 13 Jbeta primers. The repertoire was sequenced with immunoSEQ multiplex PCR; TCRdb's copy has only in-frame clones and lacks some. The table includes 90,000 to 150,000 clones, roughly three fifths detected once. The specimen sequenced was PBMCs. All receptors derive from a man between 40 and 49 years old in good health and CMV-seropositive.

CDR3 in DNA: TGCGCCAGCAGCTTGGTGGCGGGTTCGAACTCCTACGAGCAGTACTTC. Protein product: CASSLVAGSNSYEQYF. V is TRBV5-1 and J is TRBJ2-7; TRBD2 is a possible D gene (5 bases). The germline V gene encodes CDR1 SGHRS and CDR2 YFSETQ. V shed 0 bases and J shed 0 bases, with 13 bases lying between them. The CDR3 consists of 16 residues.

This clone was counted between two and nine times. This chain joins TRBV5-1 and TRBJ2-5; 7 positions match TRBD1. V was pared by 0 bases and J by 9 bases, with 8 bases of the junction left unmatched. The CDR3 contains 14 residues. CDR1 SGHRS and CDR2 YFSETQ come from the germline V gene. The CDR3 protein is CASSLDTGDQAQYF. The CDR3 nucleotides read TGCGCCAGCAGCTTGGACACAGGGGACCAGGCCCAGTACTTC.

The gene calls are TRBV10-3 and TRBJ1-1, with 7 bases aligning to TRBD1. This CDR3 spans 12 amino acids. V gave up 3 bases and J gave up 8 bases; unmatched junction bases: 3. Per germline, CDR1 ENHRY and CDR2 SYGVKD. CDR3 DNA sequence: TGTGCCATCAGTGACGGGACAGAAGAAGCTTTCTTT. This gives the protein CAISDGTEEAFF.

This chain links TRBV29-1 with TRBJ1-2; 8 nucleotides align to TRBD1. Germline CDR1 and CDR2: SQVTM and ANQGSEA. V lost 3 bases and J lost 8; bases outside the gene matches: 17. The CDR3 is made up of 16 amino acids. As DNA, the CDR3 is TGCAGCGTTGATGTTCCTCAGGTGGCAGGGGGCGAGGGCTACACCTTC. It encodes CSVDVPQVAGGEGYTF.

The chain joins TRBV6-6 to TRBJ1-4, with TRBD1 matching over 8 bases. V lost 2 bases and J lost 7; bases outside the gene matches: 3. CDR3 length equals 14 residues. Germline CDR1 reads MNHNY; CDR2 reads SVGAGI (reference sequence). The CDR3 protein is CASSYGQGGEKLFF. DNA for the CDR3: TGTGCCAGCAGTTACGGACAGGGAGGTGAAAAACTGTTTTTT.

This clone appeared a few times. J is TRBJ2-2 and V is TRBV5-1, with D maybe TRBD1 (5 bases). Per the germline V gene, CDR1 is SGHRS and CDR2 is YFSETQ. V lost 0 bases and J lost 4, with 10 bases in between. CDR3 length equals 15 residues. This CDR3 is CASSLVAGFTGELFF. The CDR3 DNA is TGCGCCAGCAGCTTGGTCGCAGGGTTCACCGGGGAGCTGTTTTTT.

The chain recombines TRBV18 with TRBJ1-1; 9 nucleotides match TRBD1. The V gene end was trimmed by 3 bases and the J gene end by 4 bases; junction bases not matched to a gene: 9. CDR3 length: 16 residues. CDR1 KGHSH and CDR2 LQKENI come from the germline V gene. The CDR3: CASSPWTGVEGTEAFF. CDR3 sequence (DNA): TGTGCCAGCTCACCGTGGACAGGGGTTGAAGGCACTGAAGCTTTCTTT. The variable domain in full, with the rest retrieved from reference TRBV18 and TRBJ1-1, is NAGVMQNPRHLVRRRGQEARLRCSPMKGHSHVYWYRQLPEEGLKFMVYLQKENIIDESGMPKERFSAEFPKEGPSILRIQQVVRGDSAAYFCASSPWTGVEGTEAFFGQGTRLTVV.

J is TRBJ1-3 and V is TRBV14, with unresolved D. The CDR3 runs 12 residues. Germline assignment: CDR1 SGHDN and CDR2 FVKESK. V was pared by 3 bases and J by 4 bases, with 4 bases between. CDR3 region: CASSQQGNTIYF. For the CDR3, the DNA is TGTGCCAGCAGCCAGCAGGGAAACACCATATATTTT.

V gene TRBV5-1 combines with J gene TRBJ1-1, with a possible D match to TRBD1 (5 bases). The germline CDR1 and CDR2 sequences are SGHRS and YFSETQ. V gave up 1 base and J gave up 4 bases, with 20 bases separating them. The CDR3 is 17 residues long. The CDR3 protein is CASSLTDGGSLSTEAFF. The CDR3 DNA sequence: TGCGCCAGCAGCTTGACAGATGGGGGGTCCCTTAGCACTGAAGCTTTCTTT.

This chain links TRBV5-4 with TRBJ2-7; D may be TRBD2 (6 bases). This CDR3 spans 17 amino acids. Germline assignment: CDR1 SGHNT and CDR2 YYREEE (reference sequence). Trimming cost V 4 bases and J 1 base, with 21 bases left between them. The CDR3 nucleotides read TGTGCCAGCAGCCCCTCACCCGGCGGGACGGATTCCTACGAGCAGTACTTC. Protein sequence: CASSPSPGGTDSYEQYF.

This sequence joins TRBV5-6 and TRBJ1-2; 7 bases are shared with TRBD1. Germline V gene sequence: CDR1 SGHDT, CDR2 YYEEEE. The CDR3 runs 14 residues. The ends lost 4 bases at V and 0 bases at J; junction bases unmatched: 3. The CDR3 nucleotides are TGTGCCAGCAGCAGGGACAGATCTAACTATGGCTACACCTTC. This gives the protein CASSRDRSNYGYTF. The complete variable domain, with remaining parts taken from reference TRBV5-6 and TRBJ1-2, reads DAGVTQSPTHLIKTRGQQVTLRCSPKSGHDTVSWYQQALGQGPQFIFQYYEEEERQRGNFPDRFSGHQFPNYSSELNVNALLLGDSALYLCASSRDRSNYGYTFGSGTRLTVV.